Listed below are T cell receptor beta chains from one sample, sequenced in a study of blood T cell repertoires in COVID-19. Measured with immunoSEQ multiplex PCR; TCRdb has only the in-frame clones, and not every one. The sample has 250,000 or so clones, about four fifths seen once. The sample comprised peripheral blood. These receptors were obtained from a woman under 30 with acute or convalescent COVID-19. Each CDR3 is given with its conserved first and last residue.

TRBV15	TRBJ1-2	CATSRGGQGANYGYTF
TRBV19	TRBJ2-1	CASSIGDEQFF
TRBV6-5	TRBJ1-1	CASSYTGTENTEAFF
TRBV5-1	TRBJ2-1	CASSLRTGTSGYNEQFF
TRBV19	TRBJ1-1	CASSMYGTGNTEAFF
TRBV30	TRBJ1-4	CAWIPQGRGEKLFF
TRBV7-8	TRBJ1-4	CASSLARAPFPLGNEKLFF
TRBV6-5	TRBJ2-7	CARTGGARIGLYF
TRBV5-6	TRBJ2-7	CASSTGTSVYEQYF
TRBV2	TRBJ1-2	CASKRQVADGYTF
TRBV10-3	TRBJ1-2	CAISVDRNYGYTF
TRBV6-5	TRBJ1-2	CASSYSEGYGYTF
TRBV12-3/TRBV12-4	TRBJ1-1	CASKLGHFAEAFF
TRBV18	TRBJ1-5	CASSYTGSNQPQHF
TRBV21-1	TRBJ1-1	CASSKDAGEAFF
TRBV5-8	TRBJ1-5	CASSLDSSSNQPQHF
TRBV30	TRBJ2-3	CAWSPADTQYF
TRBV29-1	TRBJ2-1	CSVDVGEQFF
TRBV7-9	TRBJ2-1	CASSLDSYTYNEQFF
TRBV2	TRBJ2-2	CASGRQGANTGELFF
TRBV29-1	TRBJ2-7	CSVEPNRGGEQYF
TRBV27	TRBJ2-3	CASSALAEDTQYF
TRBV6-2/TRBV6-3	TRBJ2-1	CASSYPADEQFF
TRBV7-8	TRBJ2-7	CASSLRGQAVDEQYF
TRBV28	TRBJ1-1	CASSRDRGNTEAFF
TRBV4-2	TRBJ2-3	CASSQPVSTDTQYF
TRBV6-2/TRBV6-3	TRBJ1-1	CASSYPRQGSTEAFF
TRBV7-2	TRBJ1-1	CASSPQGGRTEAFF
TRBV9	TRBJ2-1	CASSVLPSGEEALPWDYNEQFF
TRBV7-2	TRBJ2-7	CASSVGLAGTYQQYF
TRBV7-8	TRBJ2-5	CASSLGLGLAGQETQYF
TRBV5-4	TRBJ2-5	CASSLMAGGGKETQYF
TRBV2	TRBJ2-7	CASSTGGGKNEQYF
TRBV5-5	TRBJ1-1	CASSRPRQGARTEAFF
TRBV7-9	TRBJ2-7	CASSGGGEQYF
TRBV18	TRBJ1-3	CASSPTRDSVSGNTIYF
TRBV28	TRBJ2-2	CASSSGGSGSGELFF
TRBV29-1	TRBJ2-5	CSVDNRGPETQYF
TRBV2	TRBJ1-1	CASSDDSREAFF
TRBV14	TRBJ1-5	CASSQGGGGSHQPQHF
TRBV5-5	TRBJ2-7	CASSSEHLTGLSYEQYF
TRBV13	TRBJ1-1	CASSLGHLNTEAFF
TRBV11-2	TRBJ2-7	CASSWTAYEQYF
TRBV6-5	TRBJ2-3	CASSPDGQDTDTQYF
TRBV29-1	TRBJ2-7	CSPRQGPYEQYF
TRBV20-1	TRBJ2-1	CSARDEPGQFF
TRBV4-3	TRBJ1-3	CASSYGTEGNTIYF
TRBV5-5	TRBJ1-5	CASSLAGVSRQPQHF
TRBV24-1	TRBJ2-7	CATRIKRVRDLTYEQYF
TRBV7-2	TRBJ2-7	CASSATTRSGDEQYF
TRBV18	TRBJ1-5	CASSQGTTSNQPQHF
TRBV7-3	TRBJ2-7	CASSVPWASGYEQYF
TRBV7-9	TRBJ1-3	CASSQRVSAGNTIYF
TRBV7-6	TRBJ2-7	CASSPLAGRISDEQYF
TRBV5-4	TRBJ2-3	CASSWESQGTDTQYF
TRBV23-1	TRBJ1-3	CASSQKEGISGGNTIYF
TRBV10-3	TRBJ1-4	CAISGTGGEKLFF
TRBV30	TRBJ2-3	CAWNSGRADTQYF
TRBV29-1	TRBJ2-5	CSVSGTGGKETQYF
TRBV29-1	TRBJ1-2	CSVEGGQGRNYGYTF